One sample yielded the 10 T cell receptor beta chains listed below, sequenced in a study of cytomegalovirus exposure and HLA in healthy donors. The PCR ran on 60 Vbeta and 13 Jbeta primers. Only in-frame clones appear in the TCRdb table, and some are missing; sequencing was by immunoSEQ multiplex PCR. The sample has about 160,000 clones, around four fifths seen once. The sequencing input was PBMCs. The receptors here all came from a man between 18 and 29 years old in good health and CMV-seronegative.

The V call is TRBV5-6, the J call TRBJ2-2; 8 bases match TRBD2. The V gene end was trimmed by 2 bases and the J gene end by 1 base; junction bases not matched to a gene: 4. The germline V gene has CDR1 SGHDT and CDR2 YYEEEE. The CDR3 runs to 16 residues. CDR3 protein: CASSFSGVENTGELFF. CDR3 in DNA: TGTGCCAGCAGCTTTAGCGGGGTCGAGAACACCGGGGAGCTGTTTTTT. Full variable domain (remainder filled in from reference TRBV5-6 and TRBJ2-2): DAGVTQSPTHLIKTRGQQVTLRCSPKSGHDTVSWYQQALGQGPQFIFQYYEEEERQRGNFPDRFSGHQFPNYSSELNVNALLLGDSALYLCASSFSGVENTGELFFGEGSRLTVL.

CDR3 in amino acids: CASSSVSTGGQKNYGYTF. In DNA form, the CDR3 reads TGTGCCAGCAGCTCAGTCTCCACAGGGGGCCAAAAGAACTATGGCTACACCTTC. This chain connects TRBV7-9 to TRBJ1-2; 9 bases match TRBD1. The germline V gene has CDR1 SEHNR and CDR2 FQNEAQ (reference sequence). Trimming cost V 4 bases and J 2 bases; bases outside gene matches: 14. CDR3 length equals 18 residues.

This chain uses TRBV6-4 with TRBJ2-2; D not certain. The CDR3 runs 13 residues. Germline CDR1 reads MRHNA; CDR2 reads SNTAGT. V lost 4 bases and J lost 1, with 4 bases in between. CDR3 loop: CASSAWNTGELFF. The CDR3 bases are TGTGCCAGCAGTGCCTGGAACACCGGGGAGCTGTTTTTT.

As to this clone: The sample carries other DNA sequences with the same CDR3. The chain couples TRBV10-3 to TRBJ2-7; TRBD1 matches 8 bases. The ends lost 4 bases at V and 4 bases at J; junction bases unmatched: 9. Germline assignment: CDR1 ENHRY and CDR2 SYGVKD. The CDR3 totals 15 residues. This chain's CDR3 is CAISGGDRSSYEQYF. CDR3 sequence (DNA): TGTGCCATCAGTGGAGGGGACAGGTCTTCTTACGAGCAGTACTTC.

About this clone itself: A read error may produce the germline difference seen at one junction end. The V gene is TRBV7-9, the J gene TRBJ2-5; TRBD1 might be the D (5 bases). Germline V gives CDR1 SEHNR, CDR2 FQNEAQ (reference sequence). This CDR3 contains 18 residues. The DNA of the CDR3 is TGTTCCAGCAGCTTAGGGGTCCTAGGGGATCCAGGCCCAGAGACCCAGTACTTC. Translation: CSSSLGVLGDPGPETQYF.

The chain is built from TRBV4-3 and TRBJ2-3; 10 bases line up with TRBD2. Germline V lookup: CDR1 LGHNA, CDR2 YSLEER. This CDR3 has 17 amino acids. The ends lost 1 base at V and 2 bases at J; junction bases unmatched: 6. The CDR3: CASSQGLAGTPTDTQYF. CDR3 coding DNA: TGCGCCAGCAGCCAAGGACTAGCGGGCACCCCCACAGATACGCAGTATTTT.

V usage is TRBV19 and J usage is TRBJ2-2, with D possibly TRBD1 on 6 matching bases. V lost 5 bases and J 4 bases, leaving 8 bases between the germline ends. The germline V gene encodes CDR1 LNHDA and CDR2 SQIVND (reference sequence). The CDR3 has 13 residues. The CDR3 nucleotides are TGTGCCAGTAGTCTGGGGGCCACCGGGGAGCTGTTTTTT. Translating gives CASSLGATGELFF.

The chain recombines TRBV6-5 with TRBJ2-7; 8 nucleotides line up with TRBD2. V was pared by 4 bases and J by 6 bases, with 14 bases of the junction left unmatched. The CDR3 consists of 16 residues. Looked up from germline, CDR1 is MNHEY and CDR2 is SVGAGI. CDR3 residues: CASSSEAGAFGGEQYF. The CDR3 DNA follows: TGTGCCAGCAGTTCTGAAGCGGGAGCGTTCGGAGGCGAGCAGTACTTC.

V is TRBV25-1 and J is TRBJ1-4; tentatively, D is TRBD1 (5 bases). Germline lookup yields CDR1 MGHDK and CDR2 SYGVNS. Between the trimmed V and J ends, which lost 3 bases and 10 bases, there was a span of 12 bases. The CDR3 runs 13 residues. CDR3 region: CASSETVLGKLFF. CDR3 nucleotide sequence: TGTGCCAGCAGTGAGACAGTCTTGGGAAAACTGTTTTTT.

This clone appeared a single time. The chain couples TRBV2 to TRBJ2-7; tentatively, D is TRBD1 (6 bases). There are 16 residues in the CDR3. The germline V and J ends were trimmed by 2 bases and 1 base, with 15 bases remaining between them. The germline V gene encodes CDR1 SNHLY and CDR2 FYNNEI. CDR3: CASSELSVDSSYEQYF. As DNA, the CDR3 is TGTGCCAGCAGTGAACTAAGCGTGGACAGTTCCTACGAGCAGTACTTC.